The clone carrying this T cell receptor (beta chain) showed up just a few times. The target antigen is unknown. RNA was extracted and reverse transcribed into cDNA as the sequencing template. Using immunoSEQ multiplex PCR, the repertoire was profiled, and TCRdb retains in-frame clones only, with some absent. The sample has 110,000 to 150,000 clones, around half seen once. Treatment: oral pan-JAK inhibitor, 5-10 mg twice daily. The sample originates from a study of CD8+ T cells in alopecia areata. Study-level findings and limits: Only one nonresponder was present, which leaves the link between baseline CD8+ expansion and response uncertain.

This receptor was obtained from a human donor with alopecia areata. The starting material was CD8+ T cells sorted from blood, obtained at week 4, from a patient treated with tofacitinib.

CDR3: CASSLSFGTSGARDLGEQYF. The DNA for the CDR3 is TGTGCCAGCAGTTTATCCTTTGGGACTAGCGGGGCCAGAGATCTCGGCGAGCAGTACTTC. The chain links TRBV27 to TRBJ2-7, with 13 bases matching TRBD2. Germline V lookup: CDR1 MNHEY, CDR2 SMNVEV (reference sequence). This CDR3 is built from 20 residues. With V trimmed by 0 bases and J by 6 bases, 17 bases remained unmatched.